The present T cell receptor (beta chain) was sequenced within a study of human T cells and chemical hapten exposure. Notes on the study in general: Sensitization with DPC brought no change to TCRs above 1 in 1000 in frequency.

Stated time point: patch test 3, about 24 weeks after DPC sensitization. Treatment noted: therapeutic diphenylcyclopropenone sensitization with weekly scalp DPC. TCRdb re-analysed the RACE reads in MiXCR, keeping a single row per CDR3 protein. The sample holds under 200,000 distinct CDR3 sequences, around 30% seen once. Losses at the gene ends were 2 bases for V and 2 bases for J; bases not matched to a gene: 8. This CDR3 is built from 17 residues. Germline CDR1 reads MGHRA; CDR2 reads YSYEKL. Regarding this clonotype: Its matching antigen is unknown.

The receptor was isolated from a woman under 30 with alopecia areata. Some clones in this sample may be carry-over from other donors' samples. The chain has TRBV4-1 and TRBJ1-1; 10 nucleotides match TRBD1. The material was whole blood, obtained in connection with sensitization to the hapten diphenylcyclopropenone (DPC). The CDR3 reads CASSQPTGGSGNTEAFF. CDR3 DNA sequence: TGCGCCAGCAGCCAACCGACAGGGGGCTCGGGTAACACTGAAGCTTTCTTT.